This record covers a single T cell receptor beta chain. Its cognate antigen is unknown. Trimming took 0 bases from V and 8 from J, leaving 7 bases between them. Germline V gene lookup returns CDR1 DFQATT and CDR2 SNEGSKA (reference sequence). The CDR3 length is 11 residues. The sample is drawn from a study of cytomegalovirus exposure and HLA in healthy donors. This PCR relied on a set of 60 Vbeta primers and 13 Jbeta primers. The method was immunoSEQ multiplex PCR; TCRdb's version includes in-frame clones alone and lacks a portion of them. The sample lists around 100,000 clones; 65% to 85% were seen once. Findings of the study overall: It was reportedly the case that the classifier diagnosed cytomegalovirus status with high specificity and sensitivity.

This receptor was obtained from a woman aged 18-29 years in good health and CMV-seronegative. The sample was PBMCs. This sequence joins TRBV20-1 and TRBJ1-1; D call uncertain. The CDR3 region is CSARDLREAFF. CDR3 DNA: TGCAGTGCTAGAGATCTGAGGGAAGCTTTCTTT.